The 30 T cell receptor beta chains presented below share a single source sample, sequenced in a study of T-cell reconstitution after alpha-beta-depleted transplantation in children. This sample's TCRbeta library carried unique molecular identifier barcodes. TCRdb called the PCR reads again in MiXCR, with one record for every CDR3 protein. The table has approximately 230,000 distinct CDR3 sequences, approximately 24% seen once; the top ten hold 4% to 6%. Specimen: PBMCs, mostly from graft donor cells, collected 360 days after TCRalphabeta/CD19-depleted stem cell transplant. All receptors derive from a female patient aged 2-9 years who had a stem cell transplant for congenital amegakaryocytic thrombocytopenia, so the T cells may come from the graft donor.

For the CDR3, the DNA is TGTGCCAGCAGCTTAAGTTTAGCGGGAGGTTCGTACGAGCAGTACTTC. Amino acid sequence: CASSLSLAGGSYEQYF. V gene TRBV7-9 combines with J gene TRBJ2-7; 10 nucleotides align to TRBD2. The V gene end was trimmed by 2 bases and the J gene end by 4 bases; junction bases not matched to a gene: 8. Looked up from germline, CDR1 is SEHNR and CDR2 is FQNEAQ (reference sequence). CDR3 length: 16 amino acids.

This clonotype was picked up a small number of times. The CDR3 DNA follows: TGCAGTGCTAGGGCTAGCGGGAGCCTCTACAATGAGCAGTTCTTC. Translation gives CSARASGSLYNEQFF. The rearrangement links TRBV20-1 to TRBJ2-1; 10 nucleotides agree with TRBD2. The CDR3 runs 15 residues. Germline CDR1 reads DFQATT; CDR2 reads SNEGSKA (reference sequence). J gave up 3 bases and V 3 bases, and 5 bases lay outside the gene matches.

CDR3: CSARDRGSFSGANVLTF. CDR3 in DNA: TGCAGTGCTAGGGACAGGGGTTCTTTCTCTGGGGCCAACGTCCTGACTTTC. V usage is TRBV20-1 and J usage is TRBJ2-6, with 9 bases lining up with TRBD1. Looked up from germline, CDR1 is DFQATT and CDR2 is SNEGSKA (reference sequence). The CDR3 runs 17 residues. The V segment lost 3 bases and the J segment 0 bases; nucleotides outside the gene matches: 6.

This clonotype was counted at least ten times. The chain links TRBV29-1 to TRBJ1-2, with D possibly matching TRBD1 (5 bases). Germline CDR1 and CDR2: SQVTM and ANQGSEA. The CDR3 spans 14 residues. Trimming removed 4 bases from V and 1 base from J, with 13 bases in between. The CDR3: CSVAFAQGNYGYTF. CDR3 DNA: TGCAGCGTTGCCTTTGCGCAGGGTAACTATGGCTACACCTTC.

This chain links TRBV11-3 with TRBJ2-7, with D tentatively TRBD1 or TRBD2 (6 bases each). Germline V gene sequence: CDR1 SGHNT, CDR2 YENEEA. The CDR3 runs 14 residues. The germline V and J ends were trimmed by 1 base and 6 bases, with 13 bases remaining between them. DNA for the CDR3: TGTGCCAGCAGCTTAGGTTTCGGGGGCTCCGAGCAGTACTTC. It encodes CASSLGFGGSEQYF.

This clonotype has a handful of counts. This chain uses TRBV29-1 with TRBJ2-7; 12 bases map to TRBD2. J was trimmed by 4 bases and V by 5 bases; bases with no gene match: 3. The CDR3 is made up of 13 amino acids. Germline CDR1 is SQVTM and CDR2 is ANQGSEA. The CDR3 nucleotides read TGCAGCGTTACGACTAGCGGGAGTTACGAGCAGTACTTC. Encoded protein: CSVTTSGSYEQYF.

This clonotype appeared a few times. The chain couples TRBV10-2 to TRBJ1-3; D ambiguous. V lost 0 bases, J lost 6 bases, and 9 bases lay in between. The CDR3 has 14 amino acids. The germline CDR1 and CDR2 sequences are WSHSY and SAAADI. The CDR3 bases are TGCGCCAGCAGTGAGTCGACCGAGACAAACACCATATATTTT. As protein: CASSESTETNTIYF.

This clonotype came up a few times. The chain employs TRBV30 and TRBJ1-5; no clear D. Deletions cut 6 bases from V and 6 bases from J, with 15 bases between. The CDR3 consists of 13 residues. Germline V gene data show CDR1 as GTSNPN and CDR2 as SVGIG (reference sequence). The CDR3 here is CACSSAEGQPQHF. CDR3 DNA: TGTGCCTGTTCGAGTGCGGAAGGTCAGCCCCAGCATTTT.

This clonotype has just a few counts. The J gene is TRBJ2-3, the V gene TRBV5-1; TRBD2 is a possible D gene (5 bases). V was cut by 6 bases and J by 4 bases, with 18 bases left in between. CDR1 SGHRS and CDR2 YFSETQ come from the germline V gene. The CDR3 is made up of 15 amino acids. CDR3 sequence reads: CASNPREGIADTQYF. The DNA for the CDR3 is TGCGCCAGCAACCCGAGAGAGGGTATCGCAGATACGCAGTATTTT.

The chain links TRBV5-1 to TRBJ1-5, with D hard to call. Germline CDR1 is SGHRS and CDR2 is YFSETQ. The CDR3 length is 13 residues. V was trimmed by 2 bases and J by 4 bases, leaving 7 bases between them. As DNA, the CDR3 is TGCGCCAGCAGCTTTAACGGGAATCAGCCCCAGCATTTT. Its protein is CASSFNGNQPQHF.

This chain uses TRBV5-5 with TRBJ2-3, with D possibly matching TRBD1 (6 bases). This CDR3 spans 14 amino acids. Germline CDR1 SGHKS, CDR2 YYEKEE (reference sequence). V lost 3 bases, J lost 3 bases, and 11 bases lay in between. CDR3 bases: TGTGCCAGCAGCTCGACAGGTGGGACAGATACGCAGTATTTT. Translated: CASSSTGGTDTQYF.

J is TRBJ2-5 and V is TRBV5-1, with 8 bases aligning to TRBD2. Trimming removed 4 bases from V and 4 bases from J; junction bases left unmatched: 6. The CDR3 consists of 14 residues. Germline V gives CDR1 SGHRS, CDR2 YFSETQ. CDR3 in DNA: TGCGCCAGCAGCAACGGGAGGGAGAGAGAGACCCAGTACTTC. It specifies CASSNGRERETQYF.

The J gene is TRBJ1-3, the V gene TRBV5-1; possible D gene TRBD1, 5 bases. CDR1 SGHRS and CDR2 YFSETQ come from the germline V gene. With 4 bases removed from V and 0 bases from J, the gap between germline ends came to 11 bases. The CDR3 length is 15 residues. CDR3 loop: CASSGGLSSGNTIYF. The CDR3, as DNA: TGCGCCAGCAGCGGGGGACTGAGCTCTGGAAACACCATATATTTT.

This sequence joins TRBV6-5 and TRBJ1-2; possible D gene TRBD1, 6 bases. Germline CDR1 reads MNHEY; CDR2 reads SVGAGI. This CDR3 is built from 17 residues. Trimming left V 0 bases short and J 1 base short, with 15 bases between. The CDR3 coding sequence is TGTGCCAGCAGTTACTCGAGTTTGGGACACGATAACTATGGCTACACCTTC. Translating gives CASSYSSLGHDNYGYTF.

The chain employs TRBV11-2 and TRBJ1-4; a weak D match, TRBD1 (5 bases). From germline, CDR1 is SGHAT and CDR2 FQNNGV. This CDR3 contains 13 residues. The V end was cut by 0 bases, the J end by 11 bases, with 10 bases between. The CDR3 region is CASSLDPRGKLFF. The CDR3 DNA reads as TGTGCCAGCAGCTTAGATCCCCGGGGGAAACTGTTTTTT.

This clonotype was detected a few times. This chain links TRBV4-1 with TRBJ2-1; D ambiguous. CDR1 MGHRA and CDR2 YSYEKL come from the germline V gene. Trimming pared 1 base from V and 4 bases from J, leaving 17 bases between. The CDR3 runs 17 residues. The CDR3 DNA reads TGCGCCAGCAGCCAAGTCGGCCCACCTATCCTTTACAATGAGCAGTTCTTC. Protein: CASSQVGPPILYNEQFF.

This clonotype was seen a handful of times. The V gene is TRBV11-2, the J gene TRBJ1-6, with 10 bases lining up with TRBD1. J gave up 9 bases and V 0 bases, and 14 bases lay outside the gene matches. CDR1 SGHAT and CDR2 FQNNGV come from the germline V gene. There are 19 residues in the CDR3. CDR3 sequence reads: CASSLDRPSGTGVTSPLHF. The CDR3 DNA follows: TGTGCCAGCAGCTTAGATCGTCCATCCGGGACAGGGGTTACTTCACCCCTCCACTTT.

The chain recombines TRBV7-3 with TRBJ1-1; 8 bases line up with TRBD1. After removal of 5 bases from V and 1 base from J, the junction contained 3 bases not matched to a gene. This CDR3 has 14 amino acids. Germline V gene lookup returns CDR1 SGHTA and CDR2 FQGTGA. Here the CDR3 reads CASSPGQGNTEAFF. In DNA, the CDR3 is TGTGCCAGCAGCCCCGGACAGGGGAACACTGAAGCTTTCTTT.

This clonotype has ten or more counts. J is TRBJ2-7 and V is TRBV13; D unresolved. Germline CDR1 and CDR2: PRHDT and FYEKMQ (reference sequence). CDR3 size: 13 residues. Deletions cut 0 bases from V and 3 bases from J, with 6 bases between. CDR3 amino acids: CASSLGPNYEQYF. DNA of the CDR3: TGTGCCAGCAGCTTAGGGCCAAACTACGAGCAGTACTTC.

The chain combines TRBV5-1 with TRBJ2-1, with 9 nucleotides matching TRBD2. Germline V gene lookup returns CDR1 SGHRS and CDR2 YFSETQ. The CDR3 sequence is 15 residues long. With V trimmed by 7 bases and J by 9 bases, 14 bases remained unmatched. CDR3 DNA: TGCGCCAGCTCCGAGCGCGGGAGGGCCTTCCCTGAGCAGTTCTTC. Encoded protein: CASSERGRAFPEQFF.

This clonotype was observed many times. CDR3 DNA sequence: TGTGCCAGCAGTTACGACGGGACTAGCGGACACAATGAGCAGTTCTTC. Translation gives CASSYDGTSGHNEQFF. This chain uses TRBV6-5 with TRBJ2-1; 11 bases map to TRBD2. The CDR3 loop spans 16 amino acids. The junction had 5 bases not matched to a gene; V was cut back by 2 bases and J by 5 bases. Germline V gives CDR1 MNHEY, CDR2 SVGAGI.

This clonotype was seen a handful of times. CDR3 DNA sequence: TGTGCCAGCAGTCCCCGTGCAGGGGGTGGAAACACCATATATTTT. Its translation: CASSPRAGGGNTIYF. The chain joins TRBV12-3 or TRBV12-4 to TRBJ1-3; 7 nucleotides match TRBD1. The ends lost 5 bases at V and 3 bases at J; junction bases unmatched: 7. CDR3 length: 15 residues.

Here the CDR3 DNA reads TGCGCCAGCAGCTCCGCAGGGGACAATGAGCAGTTCTTC. This gives the protein CASSSAGDNEQFF. The chain links TRBV5-1 to TRBJ2-1, with D tentatively TRBD1 (6 bases). Germline V CDR1 and CDR2: SGHRS, YFSETQ. The ends were cut back, 3 bases at V and 5 bases at J, with 9 bases in the middle. The CDR3 has 13 residues.

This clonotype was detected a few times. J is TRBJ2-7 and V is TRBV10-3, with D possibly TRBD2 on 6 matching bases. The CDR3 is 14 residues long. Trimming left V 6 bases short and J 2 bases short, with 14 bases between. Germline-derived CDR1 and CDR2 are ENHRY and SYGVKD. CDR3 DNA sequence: TGTGCCATCAGAGACTGGCGGGGACCCTACGAGCAGTACTTC. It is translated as CAIRDWRGPYEQYF.

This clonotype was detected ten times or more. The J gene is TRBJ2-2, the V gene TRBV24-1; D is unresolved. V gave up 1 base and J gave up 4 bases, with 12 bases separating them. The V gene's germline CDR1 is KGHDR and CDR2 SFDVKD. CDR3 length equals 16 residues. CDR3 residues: CATSDLIRFTTGELFF. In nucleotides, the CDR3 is TGTGCCACCAGTGATTTAATCAGGTTTACCACCGGGGAGCTGTTTTTT.

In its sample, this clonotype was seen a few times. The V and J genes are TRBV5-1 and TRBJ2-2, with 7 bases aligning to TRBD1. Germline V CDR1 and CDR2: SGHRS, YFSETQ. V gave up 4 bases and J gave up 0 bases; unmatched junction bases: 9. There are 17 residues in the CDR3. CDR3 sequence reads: CASSQRPGQPNTGELFF. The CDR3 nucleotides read TGCGCCAGCAGCCAACGACCGGGACAGCCGAACACCGGGGAGCTGTTTTTT.

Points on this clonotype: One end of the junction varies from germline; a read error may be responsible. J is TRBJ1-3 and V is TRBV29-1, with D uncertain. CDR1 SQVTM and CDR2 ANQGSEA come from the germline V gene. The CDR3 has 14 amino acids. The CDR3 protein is CRVELRGNGNTIYF. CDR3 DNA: TGCAGAGTTGAACTCCGGGGTAATGGAAACACCATATATTTT.

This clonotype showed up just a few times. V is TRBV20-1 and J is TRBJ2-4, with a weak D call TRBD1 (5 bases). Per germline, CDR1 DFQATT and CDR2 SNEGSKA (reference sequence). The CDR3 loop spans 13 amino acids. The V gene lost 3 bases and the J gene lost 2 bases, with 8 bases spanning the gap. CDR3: CSASPGTKNIQYF. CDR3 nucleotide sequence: TGCAGTGCTAGTCCAGGGACCAAAAACATTCAGTACTTC.

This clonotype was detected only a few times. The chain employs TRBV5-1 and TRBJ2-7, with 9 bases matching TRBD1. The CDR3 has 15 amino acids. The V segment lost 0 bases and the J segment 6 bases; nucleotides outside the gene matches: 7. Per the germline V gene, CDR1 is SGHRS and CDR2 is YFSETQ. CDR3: CASSLVSGTGTEQYF. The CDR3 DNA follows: TGCGCCAGCAGCTTGGTCTCGGGGACAGGGACCGAGCAGTACTTC.

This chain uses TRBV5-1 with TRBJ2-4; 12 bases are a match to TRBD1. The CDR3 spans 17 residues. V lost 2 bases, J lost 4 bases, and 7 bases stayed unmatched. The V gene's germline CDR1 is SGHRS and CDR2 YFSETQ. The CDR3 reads CASSLTGTGGAKNIQYF. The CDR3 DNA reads TGCGCCAGCAGCTTAACCGGGACAGGGGGCGCAAAAAACATTCAGTACTTC.